The clone carrying this TCR beta chain was seen more than once but under ten times. PCR amplification relied on 60 Vbeta primers (plus 13 Jbeta primers). Clones were read by immunoSEQ multiplex PCR, and TCRdb kept only the in-frame ones, dropping some. The sample holds 100,000 to 150,000 clones, approximately 17% seen once. Trimming left V 0 bases short and J 1 base short, with 20 bases between. This CDR3 has 19 amino acids. Germline values: CDR1 LGHNA, CDR2 YSLEER. These data come from a study of cytomegalovirus exposure and HLA in healthy donors. This TCR derives from a female donor in good health and CMV-seropositive. This chain links TRBV4-3 with TRBJ2-3; perhaps TRBD2 as D (7 bases). The sequenced sample consisted of PBMCs. CDR3 bases: TGCGCCAGCAGCCAAGATTGGGGGCGCGCGGGGGCTGGCACAGATACGCAGTATTTT. Translated, it gives CASSQDWGRAGAGTDTQYF.